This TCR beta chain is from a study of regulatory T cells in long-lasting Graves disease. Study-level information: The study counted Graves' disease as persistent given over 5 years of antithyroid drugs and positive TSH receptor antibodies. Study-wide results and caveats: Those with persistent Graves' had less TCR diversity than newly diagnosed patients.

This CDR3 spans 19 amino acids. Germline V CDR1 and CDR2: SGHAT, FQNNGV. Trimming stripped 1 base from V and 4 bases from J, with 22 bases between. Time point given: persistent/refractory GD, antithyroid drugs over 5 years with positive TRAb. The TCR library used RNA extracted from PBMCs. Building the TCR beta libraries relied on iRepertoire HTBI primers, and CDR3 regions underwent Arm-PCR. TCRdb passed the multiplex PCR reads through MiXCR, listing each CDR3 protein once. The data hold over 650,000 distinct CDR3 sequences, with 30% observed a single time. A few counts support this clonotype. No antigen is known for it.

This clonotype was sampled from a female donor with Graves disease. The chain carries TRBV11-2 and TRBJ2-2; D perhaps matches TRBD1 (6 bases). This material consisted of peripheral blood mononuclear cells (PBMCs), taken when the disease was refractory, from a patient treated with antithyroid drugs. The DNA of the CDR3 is TGTGCCAGCAGCTTAGTTAGTGGGCGGTGGGGGCTCGGCACCGGGGAGCTGTTTTTT. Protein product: CASSLVSGRWGLGTGELFF.